The table lists the clone carrying this TCR beta chain with a few counts. Its antigen is unidentified. The template used for profiling TCR beta VDJ and CDR3 was genomic DNA. TCRdb re-called the reads through MiXCR, storing one row per CDR3 protein. This repertoire shows about 140,000 distinct CDR3 sequences, around two fifths found once; its top ten account for 8% to 8.5%. The sample originates from a study of CD8+CD57+ T cells in acquired aplastic anemia. Study-level background: On average, sorted CD4+ and CD8+ cells gave 3.2 ug of DNA. Notes on the study in general: In common between the patients and the controls were approximately 28 CD8+ CDR3 sequences.

Looked up from germline, CDR1 is ENHRY and CDR2 is SYGVKD. Trimming shortened V by 2 bases and J by 2 bases, and 6 bases separated the two germline ends. The CDR3 length is 13 residues. V usage is TRBV10-3 and J usage is TRBJ1-1; D ambiguous. The sequenced sample consisted of sorted CD4+, CD8+, or CD8+CD57+ T cells (not recorded which) from PBMCs. The origin of this receptor is a human donor in good health, serving as a control. Written as DNA, the CDR3 is TGTGCCATCAGTGAGGGCAGAAACACTGAAGCTTTCTTT. Translating it yields CAISEGRNTEAFF.